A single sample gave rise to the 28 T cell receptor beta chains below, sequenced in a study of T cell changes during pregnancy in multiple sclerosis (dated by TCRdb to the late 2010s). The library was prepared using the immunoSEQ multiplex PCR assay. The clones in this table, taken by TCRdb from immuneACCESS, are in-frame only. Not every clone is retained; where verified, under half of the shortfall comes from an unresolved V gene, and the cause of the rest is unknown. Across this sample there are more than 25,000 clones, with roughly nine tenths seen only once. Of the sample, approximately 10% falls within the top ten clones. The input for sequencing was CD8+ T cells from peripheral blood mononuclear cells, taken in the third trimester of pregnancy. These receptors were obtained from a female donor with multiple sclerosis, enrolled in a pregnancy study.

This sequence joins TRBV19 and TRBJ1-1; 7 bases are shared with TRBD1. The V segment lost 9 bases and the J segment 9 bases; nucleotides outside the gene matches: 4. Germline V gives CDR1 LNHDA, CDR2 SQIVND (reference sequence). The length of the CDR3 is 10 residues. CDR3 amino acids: CASGDSKAFF. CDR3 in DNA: TGTGCCAGCGGGGACAGTAAAGCTTTCTTT.

This chain's CDR3 is CASSVGGTGFGETQYF. For the CDR3, the DNA is TGTGCCAGCAGCGTAGGCGGGACAGGGTTCGGGGAGACCCAGTACTTC. J is TRBJ2-5 and V is TRBV9, with TRBD1 matching 9 bases. Trimming removed 0 bases from V and 5 bases from J; junction bases left unmatched: 8. Germline V gene sequence: CDR1 SGDLS, CDR2 YYNGEE. CDR3 length: 16 amino acids.

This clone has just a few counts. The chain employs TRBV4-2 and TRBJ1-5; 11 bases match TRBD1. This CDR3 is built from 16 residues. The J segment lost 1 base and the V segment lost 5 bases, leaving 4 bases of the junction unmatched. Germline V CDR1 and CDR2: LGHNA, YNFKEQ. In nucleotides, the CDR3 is TGTGCCAGCAGCGCCCGGACAGGGGGCAGCAATCAGCCCCAGCATTTT. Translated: CASSARTGGSNQPQHF.

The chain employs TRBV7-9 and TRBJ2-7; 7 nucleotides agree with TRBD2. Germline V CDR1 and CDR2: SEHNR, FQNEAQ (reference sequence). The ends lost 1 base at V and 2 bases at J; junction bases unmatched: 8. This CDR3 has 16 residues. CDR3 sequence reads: CASSLGGSGSPYEQYF. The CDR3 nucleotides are TGTGCCAGCAGCTTAGGGGGTAGCGGGTCCCCCTACGAGCAGTACTTC.

The CDR3 reads CASSQASSSYNEQFF. Written as DNA, the CDR3 is TGTGCCAGCAGCCAAGCGAGTAGCTCCTACAATGAGCAGTTCTTC. The chain has TRBV4-2 and TRBJ2-1, with no clear D. The CDR3 runs to 15 residues. The V end lost 1 base, the J end lost 0 bases, and 7 bases lay between the germline ends. The germline CDR1 and CDR2 sequences are LGHNA and YNFKEQ.

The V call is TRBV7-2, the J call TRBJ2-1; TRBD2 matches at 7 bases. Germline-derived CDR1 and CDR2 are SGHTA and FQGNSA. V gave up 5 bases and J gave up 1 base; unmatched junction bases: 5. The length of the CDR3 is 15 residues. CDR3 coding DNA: TGTGCCAGCAGCACCCTAGCGGATTCCTACAATGAGCAGTTCTTC. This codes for CASSTLADSYNEQFF.

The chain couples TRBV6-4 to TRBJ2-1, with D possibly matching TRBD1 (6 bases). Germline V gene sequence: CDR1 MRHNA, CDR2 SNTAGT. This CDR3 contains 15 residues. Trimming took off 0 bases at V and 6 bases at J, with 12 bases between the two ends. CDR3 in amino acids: CASSDSITGPNEQFF. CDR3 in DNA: TGTGCCAGCAGTGACTCGATCACAGGGCCCAATGAGCAGTTCTTC.

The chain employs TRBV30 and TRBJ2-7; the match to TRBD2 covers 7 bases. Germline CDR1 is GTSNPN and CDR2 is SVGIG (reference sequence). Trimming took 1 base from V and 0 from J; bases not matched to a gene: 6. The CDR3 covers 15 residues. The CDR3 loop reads CAWSGLGGSSYEQYF. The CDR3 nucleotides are TGTGCCTGGAGTGGTTTAGGCGGGAGCTCCTACGAGCAGTACTTC.

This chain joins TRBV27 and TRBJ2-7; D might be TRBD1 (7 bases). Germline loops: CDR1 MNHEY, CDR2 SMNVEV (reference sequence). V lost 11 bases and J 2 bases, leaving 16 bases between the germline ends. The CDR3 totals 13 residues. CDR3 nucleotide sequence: TGTGCCTCGCAGGGGGGCCCCCCCTACGAGCAGTACTTC. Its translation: CASQGGPPYEQYF.

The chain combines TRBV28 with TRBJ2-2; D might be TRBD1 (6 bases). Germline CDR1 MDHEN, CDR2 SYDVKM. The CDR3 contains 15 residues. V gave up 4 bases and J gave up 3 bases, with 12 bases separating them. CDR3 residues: CASSSSDRHTGELFF. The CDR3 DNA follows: TGTGCCAGCAGTTCCTCGGACAGACACACCGGGGAGCTGTTTTTT. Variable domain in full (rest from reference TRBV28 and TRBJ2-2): DVKVTQSSRYLVKRTGEKVFLECVQDMDHENMFWYRQDPGLGLRLIYFSYDVKMKEKGDIPEGYSVSREKKERFSLILESASTNQTSMYLCASSSSDRHTGELFFGEGSRLTVL.

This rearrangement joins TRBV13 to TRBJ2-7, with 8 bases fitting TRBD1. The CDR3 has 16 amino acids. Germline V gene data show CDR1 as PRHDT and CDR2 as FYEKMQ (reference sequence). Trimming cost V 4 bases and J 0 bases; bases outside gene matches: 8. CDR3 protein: CASSSITGTGSYEQYF. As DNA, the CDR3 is TGTGCCAGCAGCTCAATTACCGGGACAGGCTCCTACGAGCAGTACTTC.

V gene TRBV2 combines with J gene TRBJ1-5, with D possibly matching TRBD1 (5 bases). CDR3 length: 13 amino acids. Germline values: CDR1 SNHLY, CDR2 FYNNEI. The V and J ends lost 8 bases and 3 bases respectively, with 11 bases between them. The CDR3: CASEAGFNQPQHF. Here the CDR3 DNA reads TGTGCCAGCGAGGCAGGGTTCAATCAGCCCCAGCATTTT.

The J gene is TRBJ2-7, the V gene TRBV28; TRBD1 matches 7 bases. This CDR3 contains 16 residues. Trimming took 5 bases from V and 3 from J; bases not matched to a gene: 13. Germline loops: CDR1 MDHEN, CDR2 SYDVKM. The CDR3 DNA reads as TGTGCCAGCAGTCCTCCCTTAACAGGGGCAGACTACGAGCAGTACTTC. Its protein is CASSPPLTGADYEQYF. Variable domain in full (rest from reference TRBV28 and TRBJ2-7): DVKVTQSSRYLVKRTGEKVFLECVQDMDHENMFWYRQDPGLGLRLIYFSYDVKMKEKGDIPEGYSVSREKKERFSLILESASTNQTSMYLCASSPPLTGADYEQYFGPGTRLTVT.

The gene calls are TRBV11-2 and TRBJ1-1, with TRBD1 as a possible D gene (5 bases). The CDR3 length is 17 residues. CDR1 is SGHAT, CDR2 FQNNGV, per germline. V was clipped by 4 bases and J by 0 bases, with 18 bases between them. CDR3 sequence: CASSSGRLGSLNTEAFF. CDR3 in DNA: TGTGCCAGCAGCTCAGGGCGATTGGGCAGCTTGAACACTGAAGCTTTCTTT.

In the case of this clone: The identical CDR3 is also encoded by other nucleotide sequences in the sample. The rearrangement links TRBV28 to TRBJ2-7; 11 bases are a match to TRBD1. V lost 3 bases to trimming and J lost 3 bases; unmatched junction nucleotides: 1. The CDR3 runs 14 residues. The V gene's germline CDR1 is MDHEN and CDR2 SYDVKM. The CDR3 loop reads CASSFGTGGYEQYF. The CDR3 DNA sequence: TGTGCCAGCAGTTTTGGGACAGGGGGCTACGAGCAGTACTTC.

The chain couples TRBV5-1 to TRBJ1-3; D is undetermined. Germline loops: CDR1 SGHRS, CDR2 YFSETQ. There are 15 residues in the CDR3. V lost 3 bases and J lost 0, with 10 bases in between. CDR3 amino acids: CASSSSLDSGNTIYF. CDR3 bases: TGCGCCAGCAGCTCGTCACTCGACTCTGGAAACACCATATATTTT.

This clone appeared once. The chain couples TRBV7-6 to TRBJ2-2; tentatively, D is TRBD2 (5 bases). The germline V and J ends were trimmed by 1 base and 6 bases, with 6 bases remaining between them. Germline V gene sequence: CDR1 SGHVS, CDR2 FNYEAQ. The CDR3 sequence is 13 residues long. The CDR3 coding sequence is TGTGCCAGCAGCTTAGGGCGGGCCGGGGAGCTGTTTTTT. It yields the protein CASSLGRAGELFF.

CDR3 sequence (DNA): TGTGCCAGCAGCCCGAGGGCGCAGGACCAACTGTTTTTT. This encodes CASSPRAQDQLFF. The chain employs TRBV7-8 and TRBJ1-4; D not certain. V was trimmed by 5 bases and J by 12 bases, leaving 16 bases between them. The germline V gene encodes CDR1 SGHVS and CDR2 FQNEAQ. The CDR3 extends over 13 amino acids.

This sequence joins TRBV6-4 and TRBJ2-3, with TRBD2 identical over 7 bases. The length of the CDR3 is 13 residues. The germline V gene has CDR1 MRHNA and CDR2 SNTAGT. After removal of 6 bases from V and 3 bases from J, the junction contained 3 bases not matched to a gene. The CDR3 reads CASSAGETDTQYF. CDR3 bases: TGTGCCAGCAGCGCGGGGGAGACAGATACGCAGTATTTT.

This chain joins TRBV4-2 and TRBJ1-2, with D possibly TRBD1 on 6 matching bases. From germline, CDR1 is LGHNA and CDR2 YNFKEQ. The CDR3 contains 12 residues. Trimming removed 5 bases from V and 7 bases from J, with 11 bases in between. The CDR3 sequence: CASSKGGGGYTF. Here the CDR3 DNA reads TGTGCCAGCAGCAAGGGAGGGGGTGGCTACACCTTC.

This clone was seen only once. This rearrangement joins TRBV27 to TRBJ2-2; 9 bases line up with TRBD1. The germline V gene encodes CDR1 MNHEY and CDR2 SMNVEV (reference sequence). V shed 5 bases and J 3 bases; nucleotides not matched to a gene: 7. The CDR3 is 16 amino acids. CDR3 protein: CASSPQGAEYTGELFF. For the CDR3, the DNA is TGTGCCAGCAGTCCACAGGGGGCTGAATACACCGGGGAGCTGTTTTTT.

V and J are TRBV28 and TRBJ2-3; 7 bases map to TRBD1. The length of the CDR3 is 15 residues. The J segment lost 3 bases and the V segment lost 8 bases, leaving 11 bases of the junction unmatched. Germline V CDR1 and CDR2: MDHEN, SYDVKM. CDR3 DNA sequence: TGTGCCAGCGGAGAAACAGGGGCGCGGACAGATACGCAGTATTTT. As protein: CASGETGARTDTQYF.

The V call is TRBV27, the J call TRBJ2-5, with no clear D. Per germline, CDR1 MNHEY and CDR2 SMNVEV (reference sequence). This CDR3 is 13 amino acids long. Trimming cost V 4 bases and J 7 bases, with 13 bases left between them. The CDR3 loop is CASSSRRIGTQYF. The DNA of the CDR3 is TGTGCCAGCAGTTCCCGAAGAATCGGGACCCAGTACTTC.

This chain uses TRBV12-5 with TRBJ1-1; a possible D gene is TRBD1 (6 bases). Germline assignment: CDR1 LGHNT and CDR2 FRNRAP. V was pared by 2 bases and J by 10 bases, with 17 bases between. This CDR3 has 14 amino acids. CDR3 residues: CASGLYRGIAGAFF. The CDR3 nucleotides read TGTGCTAGTGGTTTGTATAGGGGGATTGCAGGAGCTTTCTTT.

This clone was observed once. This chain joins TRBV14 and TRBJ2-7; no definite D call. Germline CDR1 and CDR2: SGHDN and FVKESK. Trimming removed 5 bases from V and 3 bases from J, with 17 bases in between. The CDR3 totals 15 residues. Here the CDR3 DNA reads TGTGCCAGCAGCTACCTAGTAAGGCCTTTCTACGAGCAGTACTTC. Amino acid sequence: CASSYLVRPFYEQYF.

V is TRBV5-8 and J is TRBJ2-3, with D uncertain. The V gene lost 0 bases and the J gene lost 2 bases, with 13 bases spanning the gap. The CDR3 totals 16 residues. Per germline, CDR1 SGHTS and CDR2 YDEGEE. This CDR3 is CASSLGQTSYTDTQYF. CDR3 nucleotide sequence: TGTGCCAGCAGCTTGGGCCAAACAAGTTACACAGATACGCAGTATTTT.

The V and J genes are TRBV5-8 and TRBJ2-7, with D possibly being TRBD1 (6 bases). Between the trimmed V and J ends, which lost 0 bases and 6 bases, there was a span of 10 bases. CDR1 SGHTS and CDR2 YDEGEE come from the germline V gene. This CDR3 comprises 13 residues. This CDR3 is CASSLEWGREQYF. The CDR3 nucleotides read TGTGCCAGCAGCTTGGAGTGGGGGCGCGAGCAGTACTTC. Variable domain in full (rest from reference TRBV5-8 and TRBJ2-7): EAGVTQSPTHLIKTRGQQATLRCSPISGHTSVYWYQQALGLGLQFLLWYDEGEERNRGNFPPRFSGRQFPNYSSELNVNALELEDSALYLCASSLEWGREQYFGPGTRLTVT.

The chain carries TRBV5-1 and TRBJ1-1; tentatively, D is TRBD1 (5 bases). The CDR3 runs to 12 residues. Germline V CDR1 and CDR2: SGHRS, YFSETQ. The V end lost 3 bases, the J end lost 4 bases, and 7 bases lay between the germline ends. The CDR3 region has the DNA TGCGCCAGCAGCTACGGGGGCACTGAAGCTTTCTTT. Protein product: CASSYGGTEAFF.